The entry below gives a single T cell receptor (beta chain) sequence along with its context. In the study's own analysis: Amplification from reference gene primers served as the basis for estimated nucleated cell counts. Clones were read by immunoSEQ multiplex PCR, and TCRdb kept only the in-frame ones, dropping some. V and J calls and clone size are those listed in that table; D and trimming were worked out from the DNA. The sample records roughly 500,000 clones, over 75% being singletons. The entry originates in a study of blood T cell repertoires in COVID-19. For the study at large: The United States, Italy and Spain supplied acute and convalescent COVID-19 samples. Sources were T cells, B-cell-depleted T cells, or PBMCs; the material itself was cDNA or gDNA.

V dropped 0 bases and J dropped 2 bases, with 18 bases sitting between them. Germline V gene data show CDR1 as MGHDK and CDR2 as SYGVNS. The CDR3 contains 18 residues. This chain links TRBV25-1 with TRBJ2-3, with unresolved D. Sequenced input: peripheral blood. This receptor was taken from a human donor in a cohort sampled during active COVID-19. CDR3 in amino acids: CASSEYPPVESVTDTQYF. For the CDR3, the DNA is TGTGCCAGCAGTGAATACCCCCCGGTAGAATCTGTCACAGATACGCAGTATTTT.